This entry is about one TCR beta chain. This sample stems from a study of OX40 agonist ivuxolimab in advanced cancers. Repertoires were generated with immunoSEQ multiplex PCR, while TCRdb's copy carries only in-frame clones and drops some. The sample includes 84,000 or so clones, roughly 84% seen only once; the top ten take 0.25% to 0.35%. Sampling times: baseline, cycle 4 day 1, cycle 7 day 1. The germline gives CDR1 GTSNPN, CDR2 SVGIG (reference sequence). Trimming pared 4 bases from V and 3 bases from J, leaving 15 bases between. The CDR3 length is 14 residues. The receptor was isolated from an adult with an advanced solid tumor such as melanoma, head and neck, liver or kidney cancer. Sequencing used CD4+ or CD8+ T cells sorted from blood, obtained in a trial of the OX40 agonist ivuxolimab. The rearrangement uses TRBV30 and TRBJ1-1; D gene unclear. CDR3 nucleotides: TGTGCCTGGACGGACCCCGGCCGGGACACTGAAGCTTTCTTT. Translating gives CAWTDPGRDTEAFF.